This T cell receptor (beta chain) was sequenced for a study of cytomegalovirus exposure and HLA in healthy donors (dated by TCRdb to 2016 to 2017). About the study as a whole: In an earlier analysis of approximately 500 of the donors, 276 Gb of sequence data and some 100 million unique TCR beta sequences from about 179 million T cells were reported. An early release covering roughly 600 HLA-typed donors comprised about 310 gigabases of sequencing data and 85 million or so unique TCR sequences. Of the approximately 370 genotyped donors, 65% to 90% were placed in the genetic ancestry cluster associated with self-reported Caucasian donors. The aim of the study was to test whether cataloging public T cell receptors could identify signatures of past pathogen exposure. The study profiled the T cell repertoires of 500 to 800 subjects by immunosequencing and related them to cytomegalovirus serostatus. Along with the approximately 650-subject first cohort, a separate validation cohort of around 110 different subjects was used. To predict cytomegalovirus infection status, the study brought together high-throughput TCR immunosequencing, statistical association of individual TCRs with disease status, and machine learning. To study patterns of TCR occurrence, a later analysis re-analyzed previously published TCR beta repertoires from hundreds of donors and added high-resolution HLA genotyping. The later analysis used no new phenotypic data to find candidate immune exposures, relying instead on TCR beta sequences and their occurrence across donors. To decide whether each TCR beta V gene segment behaved as functional or pseudogenic, an earlier analysis of approximately 600 of the donors relied on high-throughput TCR beta sequencing. Alongside the repertoire data, information on donor age, sex, ethnicity and CMV serostatus was compiled. In a later genetic analysis, genome-wide SNP genotypes for about 65% of the 666 donors were used, and that subset was treated as a discovery cohort. All discovery cohort repertoires had been generated using a single sequencing platform. Class I and class II HLA loci were covered by the typing at four-digit resolution. Typing coverage varied by locus: roughly 620-630 donors for A, B, C, DRB1 and DQB1; about 520 for DQA1; about 590 for DPA1; 450 to 480 for DPB1. Roughly five DR-DQ haplotypes were handled as single units for association and clustering because linkage in the cohort was strong. Across about 370 genotyped donors of the cohort, an average of about 250,000 unique TCR beta nucleotide sequences per donor were sequenced, and approximately 17% of those sequences were non-productive.

What the work shows at the level of the full study, not this receptor alone: Most CMV-associated TCR beta chains appeared to be HLA-restricted in a later analysis, and the HLA associations seemed to be driven largely by CMV exposure. For the cohort, immune exposure information was limited to CMV serostatus. A total of fewer than 200 TCR beta chains were listed by the study as associated with cytomegalovirus. Because counts were too low, 15 to 20 rarely observed V segments, including chromosome 9 orphons, were excluded from the earlier analysis of some 590 of the donors. A group of highly shared sequence variants was considered likely to be a technical artifact of the sequencing pipeline. At a false discovery rate of 0.05, a later analysis linked under 20,000 TCR beta sequences to specific HLA alleles. In a later genetic analysis, fewer N-insertions in productive TCRs were reported among donors in an Asian-associated ancestry cluster than the roughly 710-donor mean. The classifier was reported to diagnose cytomegalovirus status with high specificity and sensitivity in both the original and validation cohorts. In vitro tests confirmed that three of the cytomegalovirus-associated TCR beta chains recognize cytomegalovirus antigens. Because HLA typing was missing for some donors at each locus, association tests included only the typed subset. In an earlier analysis of approximately 600 of the donors, most TCR beta V segments were observed in productive rearrangements about 90% or about 30% of the time, broadly matching IMGT annotations. In a later analysis, several top co-occurrence clusters were reported to appear linked to parvovirus B19, influenza, CMV and Epstein-Barr virus. An association between a missense DCLRE1C variant and V-gene and J-gene trimming of TCR beta chains was found in a later genetic analysis and replicated in an independent cohort. The authors suggested that the approach could potentially be generalized to other disease states and immunological phenotypes. A later analysis found that TCR association rates varied across HLA loci, with DRB1 alleles showing the most associated TCRs and HLA-C alleles the fewest. This cohort had only TCR beta chains sequenced, and the lack of alpha or paired-chain data limited which features could be detected. Most TCR sequences were observed very rarely across donors, whereas some public TCRs were present in many individuals. Roughly uniform sequencing depth across donors was assumed in presence/absence analyses, although this assumption may not hold. In a later analysis, HLA-associated TCR beta chains showed more clonal expansion and lower generation probabilities than non-associated chains that were equally common. A further reported finding was that TCR beta sequences accurately predicted the HLA-A and HLA-B alleles for most subjects in the first cohort. Some IMGT-functional V segments, including TRBV6-2 and TRBV6-3, could not be told apart with the 87-base-pair reads, so those segments were excluded. When HLA alleles, especially DR and DQ, strongly co-occurred, TCR associations were difficult to assign to individual alleles. Linkage disequilibrium might explain the correlated functional status among segregating V segments, but an unknown experimental factor could not be ruled out.

The cohort consisted of 600 to 700 healthy bone marrow donors. All cohort members were sampled while nominally healthy, although unrecorded immune exposures were likely present. The donor tested CMV seropositive, placing the donor among the 289 seropositive members of the cohort. Each donor provided a peripheral blood sample, and peripheral blood mononuclear cells were used for TCR beta sequencing. Genomic DNA extraction from the blood cell samples was performed with the Qiagen DNeasy Blood Extraction Kit. Spanning cysteine to phenylalanine, the CDR3 consists of 15 amino acids. Of all the DNA, just the CDR3 is kept, 45 bases in frame from base 1. The germline V gene sets CDR1 to LGHNA and CDR2 to YSLEER. Receptors were amplified or captured by the immunoSEQ multiplex PCR assay. For the multiplex PCR, a mixture combining 60 forward primers for TCR Vbeta segments and 13 reverse primers for TCR Jbeta segments was used. A multiplex PCR assay on genomic DNA amplified the CDR3 region of rearranged TCR beta genes. Amplified TCR beta libraries were sequenced as 87-base-pair reads on the Illumina HiSeq System. As for the authors' bioinformatics: In a later analysis, 70 million to 95 million unique TCR beta chains were counted across the 500 to 850 repertoires, and around 10 million of these chains were shared by at least two donors. Raw reads were error-corrected and collapsed into unique sequences with a nearest-neighbor algorithm that merged closely related sequences to remove PCR and sequencing errors. To assign V, D and J gene segments, CDR3 sequences were aligned to IMGT reference sequences. For a sequence to be retained, at least a six-nucleotide match to both a V gene segment and a J gene segment was required. A rearrangement counted as productive if the CDR3 had no stop codons and remained in frame with V and J, and every other rearrangement counted as non-productive. Following IMGT convention, CDR3 was defined as the stretch from the second conserved V-encoded cysteine up to the conserved J-encoded phenylalanine. In an earlier analysis of around 640 of the donors, sequences lacking an unambiguous match to a single V gene segment were excluded. An earlier analysis of almost 600 of the donors classified V segments as functional when productive rearrangements were above 56.7% and as segregating when the standard deviation between donors was above 5%. A statistical classification framework was built for diagnosing cytomegalovirus status from the catalog of TCR beta chain sequences. A later analysis assigned V and J genes by comparing TCR nucleotide sequences with IMGT/GENE-DB human TR gene sequences. In a later analysis, CDR3 sequences and most-parsimonious VDJ recombination scenarios were assigned using the TCRdist pipeline. In a later analysis, each TCR beta chain was defined by its CDR3 amino acid sequence together with its V-gene family, and reads without a unique V-gene family were excluded. In a later analysis, fewer than 650 highly shared, low-generation-probability nucleotide sequences were removed to address suspected cross-contamination and a sequencing artifact. In a later analysis, a clonal expansion index for each public chain was calculated from normalized within-repertoire ranks of inferred template counts. A later analysis computed generation probabilities with a VDJ recombination model fitted to out-of-frame rearrangements, and checked the results against IGoR. Hypergeometric tests were used in a later analysis to score TCR-TCR, TCR-HLA and TCR-CMV co-occurrence, with a repertoire-size bias correction applied to the TCR pairs. To estimate false discovery rates, a later analysis permuted the HLA or CMV assignments 20 times. In a later analysis, co-occurring TCRs were grouped using DBSCAN, and TCRdist sequence similarity was added for clustering within HLA-allele-positive subsets. Repertoires with fewer than 30,000 or more than 120,000 public chains, plus five repertoires with anomalous nucleotide sharing, were excluded from co-occurrence clustering. TCRdb obtained this table from immuneACCESS and retained in-frame rearrangements with V and J assigned. These tables miss some clones; where compared with another copy, unresolved V genes account for less than half of the shortfall, and the remainder is unexplained. That table gives V, J and clone size, and the DNA gave D and trimming. This sample comprises around 160,000 clones, 60% to 80% of them detected only once. The ten largest clones add up to roughly 2.1% of the sample.

Regarding this clone: No cognate antigen has been identified for it. No qualities accompany the bases; no much larger clone lies one base away.

The TCR was taken from a man in his fifties or sixties in good health and CMV-seropositive. The chain employs TRBV4-3 and TRBJ2-5; the D gene is perhaps TRBD2, from 6 matching bases. The J call may be wrong; the DNA end is better matched by TRBJ2-7. The sample was PBMCs. The CDR3 protein is CASSQDRGGPYEQYF. The nucleotide sequence is TGCGCCAGCAGCCAAGATCGTGGAGGGCCCTACGAGCAGTACTTC.